The 17 T cell receptor beta chains listed next were all sequenced from one sample in a study of blood T cells in healthy people across ages (dated by TCRdb to 2013 to 2016). Library generation was performed with 5' RACE. TCRdb records Illumina HiSeq 2500 as the sequencer. A second roughly 7 to 11 cycle PCR used a sample-barcoded 5' primer and a J-beta primer mix. The raw public reads went through TCRdb reprocessing: fastp at Q25, MiXCR clone calling, in-frame beta chains kept. Merged by CDR3 protein, the rows form single entries marked with the most common genes and DNA. Counted in this sample were hundreds of thousands of distinct CDR3 sequences; roughly 50% of them appeared once. Around 20% of the sample rests with the top ten. The sample comprised blood. The receptors originated from a young man in good health.

This clonotype has just a few counts. The chain links TRBV11-2 to TRBJ2-5; 9 bases are a match to TRBD2. The J call is in doubt because the DNA end fits TRBJ2-7 better. The germline V gene has CDR1 SGHAT and CDR2 FQNNGV. There are 15 residues in the CDR3. The CDR3, as DNA: TGTGCCAGCAGCTCGTCTAGCGGGGCGGATTACGAGCAGTACTTC. This gives the protein CASSSSSGADYEQYF.

This clonotype has more than one count but fewer than ten. The chain is built from TRBV20-1 and TRBJ2-7, with 10 bases lining up with TRBD2. The CDR3 length is 13 residues. The germline V gene encodes CDR1 DFQATT and CDR2 SNEGSKA (reference sequence). V lost 5 bases and J lost 3; bases outside the gene matches: 4. The CDR3 is CSAARTSGYEQYF. The DNA for the CDR3 is TGCAGTGCTGCGCGGACTAGCGGCTACGAGCAGTACTTC.

This clonotype turned up a few times. This chain connects TRBV27 to TRBJ1-2, with D perhaps matching TRBD1 (6 bases). CDR1 is MNHEY and CDR2 is SMNVEV in the germline V gene (reference sequence). The CDR3 covers 17 residues. V shed 2 bases and J shed 4 bases, with 20 bases lying between them. The CDR3 loop is CASSLRRYVGAGYGYTF. DNA for the CDR3: TGTGCCAGCAGTTTACGGCGTTATGTGGGGGCAGGCTATGGCTACACCTTC.

CDR3 region: CASSPRGQNYGYTF. The CDR3 DNA sequence: TGTGCCAGCAGCCCTAGGGGGCAGAACTATGGCTACACCTTC. This rearrangement joins TRBV6-5 to TRBJ1-2, with TRBD1 matching over 7 bases. Unmatched junction bases numbered 6, after V lost 6 bases and J lost 2 bases. The length of the CDR3 is 14 residues. Per the germline V gene, CDR1 is MNHEY and CDR2 is SVGAGI.

The chain carries TRBV12-3 or TRBV12-4 and TRBJ1-2, with 7 bases matching TRBD1. The CDR3 length is 13 residues. V lost 5 bases, J lost 5 bases, and 5 bases stayed unmatched. The CDR3 spells CASSLDRVYGYTF. The CDR3 nucleotides read TGTGCCAGCAGTCTCGACAGGGTTTATGGCTACACCTTC.

In its sample, this clonotype was seen a few times. The rearrangement links TRBV2 to TRBJ2-5; TRBD1 might be the D (5 bases). The CDR3 sequence is 13 residues long. Trimming removed 10 bases at V and 7 bases at J, with 19 bases between. Germline V gene data show CDR1 as SNHLY and CDR2 as FYNNEI. The CDR3 loop reads CAIAQGKSGTQYF. CDR3 in DNA: TGTGCCATTGCTCAGGGAAAGTCCGGGACCCAGTACTTC. Filled out from reference TRBV2 and TRBJ2-5, the complete variable domain reads EPEVTQTPSHQVTQMGQEVILRCVPISNHLYFYWYRQILGQKVEFLVSFYNNEISEKSEIFDDQFSVERPDGSNFTLKIRSTKLEDSAMYFCAIAQGKSGTQYFGPGTRLLVL.

J is TRBJ1-1 and V is TRBV20-1; weak D call: TRBD1 (5 bases). V lost 4 bases, J lost 4 bases, and 16 bases lay in between. This CDR3 is 14 amino acids long. Germline lookup yields CDR1 DFQATT and CDR2 SNEGSKA (reference sequence). The CDR3 DNA is TGCAGTGCTAAGGACCAGGGAGGTGGCACTGAAGCTTTCTTT. As protein: CSAKDQGGGTEAFF.

The chain combines TRBV29-1 with TRBJ1-1; D is perhaps TRBD1 (5 bases). The CDR3 sequence is 14 residues long. V was clipped by 1 base and J by 9 bases, with 18 bases between them. The V gene's germline CDR1 is SQVTM and CDR2 ANQGSEA. CDR3 DNA sequence: TGCAGCGTTGAAGCGGCAGGGCTGGGAACAAAAGCTTTCTTT. Amino acids: CSVEAAGLGTKAFF.

In nucleotides, the CDR3 is TGTGCCAGCAGACAGCGGGGCGAGCAGTTCTTC. Residues: CASRQRGEQFF. V and J are TRBV7-2 and TRBJ2-1, with 7 bases matching TRBD2. V shed 6 bases and J 10 bases; nucleotides not matched to a gene: 3. The CDR3 loop spans 11 amino acids. Germline V lookup: CDR1 SGHTA, CDR2 FQGNSA.

This chain uses TRBV2 with TRBJ2-4, with D tentatively TRBD1 (5 bases). V shed 7 bases and J shed 6 bases, with 19 bases lying between them. CDR3 length equals 15 residues. The germline V gene encodes CDR1 SNHLY and CDR2 FYNNEI. CDR3 protein: CASTHNRQGTNIQYF. CDR3 nucleotides: TGTGCCAGCACCCATAATCGGCAGGGAACAAACATTCAGTACTTC.

This chain links TRBV7-2 with TRBJ2-3, with TRBD1 as a possible D gene (8 bases). Per the germline V gene, CDR1 is SGHTA and CDR2 is FQGNSA. The CDR3 contains 16 residues. The V end was cut by 5 bases, the J end by 3 bases, with 18 bases between. CDR3 sequence: CASSQGAGVVTDTQYF. As DNA, the CDR3 is TGTGCCAGCAGCCAGGGGGCGGGAGTAGTAACAGATACGCAGTATTTT.

The chain joins TRBV6-1 to TRBJ2-3, with 7 bases identical to TRBD1. The CDR3 length is 16 residues. The J segment lost 4 bases and the V segment lost 0 bases, leaving 7 bases of the junction unmatched. CDR1 MNHNS and CDR2 SASEGT come from the germline V gene. The CDR3 spells CASSEAMGTEADTQYF. For the CDR3, the DNA is TGTGCCAGCAGTGAAGCGATGGGGACAGAGGCAGATACGCAGTATTTT.

This clonotype was counted a few times. The chain has TRBV2 and TRBJ1-2; D remains unclear. The CDR3 has 14 amino acids. The ends were cut back, 4 bases at V and 0 bases at J, with 9 bases in the middle. Germline values: CDR1 SNHLY, CDR2 FYNNEI. The CDR3 reads CASSAAVTNYGYTF. The CDR3 DNA reads as TGTGCCAGCAGTGCGGCAGTGACTAACTATGGCTACACCTTC.

The chain links TRBV9 to TRBJ2-7; 9 nucleotides align to TRBD1. Germline V gene lookup returns CDR1 SGDLS and CDR2 YYNGEE. CDR3 size: 16 residues. V dropped 4 bases and J dropped 5; count of bases not matched to a gene: 13. For the CDR3, the DNA is TGTGCCAGCAGCCTCTCTCCGGGACAGGGTATGAACGAGCAGTACTTC. Translating it yields CASSLSPGQGMNEQYF. The complete variable domain, with remaining parts taken from reference TRBV9 and TRBJ2-7, reads DSGVTQTPKHLITATGQRVTLRCSPRSGDLSVYWYQQSLDQGLQFLIQYYNGEERAKGNILERFSAQQFPDLHSELNLSSLELGDSALYFCASSLSPGQGMNEQYFGPGTRLTVT.

There are a few counts of this clonotype. Mismatch with germline at one junction end may stem from a read error. The rearrangement links TRBV5-5 to TRBJ2-7; 8 bases align to TRBD1. Per the germline V gene, CDR1 is SGHKS and CDR2 is YYEKEE (reference sequence). This CDR3 spans 14 amino acids. CDR3 sequence (DNA): TGCGCCAGCAGCCCAACAGGGGGTCCCTACGAGCAGTACTTC. This translates into CASSPTGGPYEQYF. Full variable domain (outside the CDR3, taken from reference TRBV5-5 and TRBJ2-7): DAGVTQSPTHLIKTRGQQVTLRCSPISGHKSVSWYQQVLGQGPQFIFQYYEKEERGRGNFPDRFSARQFPNYSSELNVNALLLGDSALYLCASSPTGGPYEQYFGPGTRLTVT.

This clonotype came up a few times. The chain employs TRBV7-3 and TRBJ2-3; the D is unclear. The CDR3 covers 13 residues. From germline, CDR1 is SGHTA and CDR2 FQGTGA. V lost 4 bases, J lost 0 bases, and 5 bases lay in between. The CDR3 region is CASSWSSTDTQYF. DNA of the CDR3: TGTGCCAGCAGCTGGTCTAGCACAGATACGCAGTATTTT.

V and J are TRBV2 and TRBJ2-7; D perhaps matches TRBD2 (7 bases). The CDR3 consists of 14 residues. Germline CDR1 is SNHLY and CDR2 is FYNNEI. The V gene lost 6 bases and the J gene lost 5 bases, with 17 bases spanning the gap. The CDR3 region is CASSDPRGGHEQYF. CDR3 DNA sequence: TGTGCCAGCAGCGACCCACGCGGGGGCCACGAGCAGTACTTC.